This T cell receptor beta chain was recorded in a study of OX40 agonist ivuxolimab in advanced cancers. Study details: Cohort: about 82% men, mean age roughly 60, aged about 23 to 80. Treatment received earlier with anti-PD-1, anti-PD-L1 or anti-CTLA-4 agents was allowed, and under 50% had some.

Assay used: immunoSEQ multiplex PCR; TCRdb lists only in-frame clones, some missing. The sample shows around 80,000 clones, roughly 80% of them seen only once. The V end was cut by 5 bases, the J end by 6 bases, with 12 bases between. This CDR3 has 12 residues. Germline V gene lookup returns CDR1 SGHDT and CDR2 YYEEEE. The gene calls are TRBV5-6 and TRBJ2-7; D call uncertain. This clonotype originated in an adult with an advanced solid tumor such as melanoma, head and neck, liver or kidney cancer. The source was CD4+ or CD8+ T cells sorted from blood, collected in a trial of the OX40 agonist ivuxolimab. In DNA form, the CDR3 reads TGTGCCAGCAGTTCTGGCCCGGGCGAGCAGTACGTC. Translated, it gives CASSSGPGEQYV.